The clone carrying this T cell receptor beta chain appeared a few times. Its specificity is not known. The diagnoses drew upon clinical symptoms, serum thyroxine and TRAb, thyroid ultrasound and orbital computed tomography. The authors took PBMCs from over 8.5 ml fresh peripheral blood. Authors of the study amplified TCR beta CDR3 regions from RNA transcripts. First-round RT-PCR of the TCR CDR3 relied on the HTBI primer set. From the multiplex PCR reads, TCRdb called clonotypes with MiXCR, one entry per CDR3 protein. The profile shows under 750,000 distinct CDR3 sequences, roughly a sixth of them singletons. This sample is drawn from a study of T cells in Graves' hyperthyroidism and ophthalmopathy. General study points: Clonotypes that were expanded in thyroid above 0.001 mostly appeared in blood too. Ophthalmopathy, which appeared later, was predicted by the model a median roughly 6.6 months before onset.

Sequenced input: blood. The sequence came from a woman in her fifties or sixties with Graves' hyperthyroidism that later progressed to Graves' ophthalmopathy.

CDR3 in amino acids: CSARDWALAGEQFF. The DNA for the CDR3 is TGCAGTGCTAGAGATTGGGCACTAGCGGGAGAGCAGTTCTTC. The chain uses TRBV20-1 and TRBJ2-1; 10 bases line up with TRBD2. The CDR3 spans 14 residues. V lost 0 bases and J lost 10; bases outside the gene matches: 6. In germline, CDR1 is DFQATT, CDR2 SNEGSKA (reference sequence).